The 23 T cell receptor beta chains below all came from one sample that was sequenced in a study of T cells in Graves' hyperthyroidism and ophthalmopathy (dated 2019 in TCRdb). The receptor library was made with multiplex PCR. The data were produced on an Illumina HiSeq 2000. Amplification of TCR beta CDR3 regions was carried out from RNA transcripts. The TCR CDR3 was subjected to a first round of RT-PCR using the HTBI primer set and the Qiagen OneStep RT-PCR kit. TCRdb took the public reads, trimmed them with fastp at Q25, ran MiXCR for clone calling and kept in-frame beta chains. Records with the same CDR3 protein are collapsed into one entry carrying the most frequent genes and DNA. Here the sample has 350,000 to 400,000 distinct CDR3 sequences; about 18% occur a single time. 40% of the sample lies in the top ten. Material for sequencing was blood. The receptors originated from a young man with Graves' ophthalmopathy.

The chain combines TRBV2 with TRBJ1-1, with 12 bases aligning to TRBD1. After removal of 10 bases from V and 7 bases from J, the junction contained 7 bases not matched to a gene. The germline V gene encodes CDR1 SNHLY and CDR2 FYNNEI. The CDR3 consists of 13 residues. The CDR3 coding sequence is TGTGCCACCCACCGGGACAGGGGGCTTGAAGCTTTCTTT. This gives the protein CATHRDRGLEAFF.

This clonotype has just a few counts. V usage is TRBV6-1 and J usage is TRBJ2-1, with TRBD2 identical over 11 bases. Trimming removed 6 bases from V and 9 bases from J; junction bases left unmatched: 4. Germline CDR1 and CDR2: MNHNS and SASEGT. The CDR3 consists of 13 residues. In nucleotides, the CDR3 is TGTGCCAGCAGGCTAGCGGGGGGCCCTGAGCAGTTCTTC. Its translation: CASRLAGGPEQFF.

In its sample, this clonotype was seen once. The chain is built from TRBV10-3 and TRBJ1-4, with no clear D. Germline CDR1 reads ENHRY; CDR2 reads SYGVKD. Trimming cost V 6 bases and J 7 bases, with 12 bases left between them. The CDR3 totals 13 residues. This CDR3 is CAISGSGGEKLFF. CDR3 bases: TGTGCCATCAGCGGCTCGGGCGGTGAAAAACTGTTTTTT.

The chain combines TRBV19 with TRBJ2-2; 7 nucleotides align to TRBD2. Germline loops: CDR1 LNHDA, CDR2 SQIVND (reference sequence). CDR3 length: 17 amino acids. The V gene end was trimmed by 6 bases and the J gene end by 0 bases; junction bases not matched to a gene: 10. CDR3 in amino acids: CASSRRGGAPNTGELFF. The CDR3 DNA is TGTGCCAGTAGCCGCCGCGGGGGAGCGCCGAACACCGGGGAGCTGTTTTTT.

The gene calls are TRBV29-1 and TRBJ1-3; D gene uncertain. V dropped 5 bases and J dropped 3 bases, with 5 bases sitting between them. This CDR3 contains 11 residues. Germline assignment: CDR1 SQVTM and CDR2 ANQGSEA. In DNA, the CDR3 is TGCAGCGTTCTCCATGGAAACACCATATATTTT. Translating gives CSVLHGNTIYF.

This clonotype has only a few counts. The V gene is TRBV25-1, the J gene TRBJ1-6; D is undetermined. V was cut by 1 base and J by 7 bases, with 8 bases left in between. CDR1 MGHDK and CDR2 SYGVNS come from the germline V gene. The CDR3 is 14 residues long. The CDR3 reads CASSEWHGNSPLHF. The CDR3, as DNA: TGTGCCAGCAGTGAATGGCACGGAAATTCACCCCTCCACTTT.

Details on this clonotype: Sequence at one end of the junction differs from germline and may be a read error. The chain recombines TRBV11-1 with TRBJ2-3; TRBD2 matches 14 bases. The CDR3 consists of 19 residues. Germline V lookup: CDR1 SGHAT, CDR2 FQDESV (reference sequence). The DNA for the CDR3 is TGCGCCAGCAGCTTAGCGGGACTAGCGGGGGCCCACCGGACAGATACGCAGTATTTT. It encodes CASSLAGLAGAHRTDTQYF. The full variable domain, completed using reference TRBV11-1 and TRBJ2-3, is EAEVAQSPRYKITEKSQAVAFWCDPISGHATLYWYRQILGQGPELLVQFQDESVVDDSQLPKDRFSAERLKGVDSTLKIQPAELGDSAMYLCASSLAGLAGAHRTDTQYFGPGTRLTVL.

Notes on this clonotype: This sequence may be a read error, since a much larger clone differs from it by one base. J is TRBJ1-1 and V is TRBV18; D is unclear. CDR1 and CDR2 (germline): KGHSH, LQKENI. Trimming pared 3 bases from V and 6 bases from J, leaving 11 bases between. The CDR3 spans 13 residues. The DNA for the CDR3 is TGTGCCAGCTCACCGATAATAAACGCTGAAGCTTTCTTT. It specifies CASSPIINAEAFF. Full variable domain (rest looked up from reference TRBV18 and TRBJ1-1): NAGVMQNPRHLVRRRGQEARLRCSPMKGHSHVYWYRQLPEEGLKFMVYLQKENIIDESGMPKERFSAEFPKEGPSILRIQQVVRGDSAAYFCASSPIINAEAFFGQGTRLTVV.

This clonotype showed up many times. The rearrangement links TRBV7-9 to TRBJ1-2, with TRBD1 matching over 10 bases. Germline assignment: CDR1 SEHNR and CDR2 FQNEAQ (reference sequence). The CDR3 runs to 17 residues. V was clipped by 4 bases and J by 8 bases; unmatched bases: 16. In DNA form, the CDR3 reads TGTGCCAGCAGCTCTGTTCTCTCCGGGACAGGGGTTTTGGGCTACACCTTC. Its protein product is CASSSVLSGTGVLGYTF. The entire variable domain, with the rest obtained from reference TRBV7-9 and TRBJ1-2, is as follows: DTGVSQNPRHKITKRGQNVTFRCDPISEHNRLYWYRQTLGQGPEFLTYFQNEAQLEKSRLLSDRFSAERPKGSFSTLEIQRTEQGDSAMYLCASSSVLSGTGVLGYTFGSGTRLTVV.

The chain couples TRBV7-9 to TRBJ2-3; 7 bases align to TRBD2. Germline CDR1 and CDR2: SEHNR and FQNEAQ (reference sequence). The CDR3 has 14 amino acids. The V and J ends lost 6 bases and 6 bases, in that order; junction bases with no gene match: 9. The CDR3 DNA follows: TGTGCCAGCAGTCGGGACTACCCGGCGGATACGCAGTATTTT. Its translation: CASSRDYPADTQYF.

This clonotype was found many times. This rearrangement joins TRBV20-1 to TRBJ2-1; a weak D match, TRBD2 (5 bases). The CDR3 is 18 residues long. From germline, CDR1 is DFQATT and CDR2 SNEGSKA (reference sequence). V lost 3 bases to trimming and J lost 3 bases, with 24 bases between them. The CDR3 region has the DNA TGCAGTGCTAGGGCGCGGCAGGACCTATGGGAGATCTACAATGAGCAGTTCTTC. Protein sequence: CSARARQDLWEIYNEQFF.

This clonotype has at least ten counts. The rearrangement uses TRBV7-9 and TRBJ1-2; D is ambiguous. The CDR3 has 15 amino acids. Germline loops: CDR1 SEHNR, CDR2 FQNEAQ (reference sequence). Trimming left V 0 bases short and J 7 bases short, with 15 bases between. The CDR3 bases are TGTGCCAGCAGCTTAGCTCCGGCCAGCCCGGGTGGCTACACCTTC. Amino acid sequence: CASSLAPASPGGYTF. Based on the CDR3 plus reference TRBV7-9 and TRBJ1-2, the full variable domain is DTGVSQNPRHKITKRGQNVTFRCDPISEHNRLYWYRQTLGQGPEFLTYFQNEAQLEKSRLLSDRFSAERPKGSFSTLEIQRTEQGDSAMYLCASSLAPASPGGYTFGSGTRLTVV.

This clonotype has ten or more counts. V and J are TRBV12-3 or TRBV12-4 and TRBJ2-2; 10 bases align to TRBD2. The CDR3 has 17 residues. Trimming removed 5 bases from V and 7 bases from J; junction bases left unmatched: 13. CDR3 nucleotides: TGTGCCAGCAGTCTATCTAGCGGGGGCTACCTGATCGGGGAGCTGTTTTTT. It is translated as CASSLSSGGYLIGELFF.

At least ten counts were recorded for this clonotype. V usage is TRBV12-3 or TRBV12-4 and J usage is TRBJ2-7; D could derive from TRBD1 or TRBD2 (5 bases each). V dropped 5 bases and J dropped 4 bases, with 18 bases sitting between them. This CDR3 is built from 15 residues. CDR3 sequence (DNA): TGTGCCAGCAGTACCGCCGGGACCCGAGGGTACGAGCAGTACTTC. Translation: CASSTAGTRGYEQYF.

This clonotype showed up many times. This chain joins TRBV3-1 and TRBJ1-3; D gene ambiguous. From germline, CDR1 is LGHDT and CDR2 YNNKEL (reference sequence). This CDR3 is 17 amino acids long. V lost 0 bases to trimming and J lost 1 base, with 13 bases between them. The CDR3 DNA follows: TGTGCCAGCAGCCAAGATCGGGGAACCAATTCTGGAAACACCATATATTTT. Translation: CASSQDRGTNSGNTIYF. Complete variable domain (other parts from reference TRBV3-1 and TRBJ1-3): DTAVSQTPKYLVTQMGNDKSIKCEQNLGHDTMYWYKQDSKKFLKIMFSYNNKELIINETVPNRFSPKSPDKAHLNLHINSLELGDSAVYFCASSQDRGTNSGNTIYFGEGSWLTVV.

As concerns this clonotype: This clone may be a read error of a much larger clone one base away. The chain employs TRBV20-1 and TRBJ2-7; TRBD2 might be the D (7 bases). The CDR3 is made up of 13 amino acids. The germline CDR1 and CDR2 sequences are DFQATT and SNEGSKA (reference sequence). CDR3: CSARWGGSYEQCF. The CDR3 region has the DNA TGCAGTGCTAGATGGGGGGGCTCCTACGAGCAGTGCTTC.

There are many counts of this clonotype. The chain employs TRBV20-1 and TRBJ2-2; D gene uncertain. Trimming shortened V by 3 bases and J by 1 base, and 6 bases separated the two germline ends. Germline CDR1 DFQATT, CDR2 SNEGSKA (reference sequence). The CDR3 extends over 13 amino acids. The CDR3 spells CSARAGNTGELFF. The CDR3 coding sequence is TGCAGTGCTAGGGCTGGGAACACCGGGGAGCTGTTTTTT.

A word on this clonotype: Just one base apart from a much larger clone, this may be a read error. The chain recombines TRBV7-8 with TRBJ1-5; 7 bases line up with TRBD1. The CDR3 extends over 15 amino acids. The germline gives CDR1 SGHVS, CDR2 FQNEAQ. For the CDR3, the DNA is TGTGCCAGCGGCTTCGGGCAGGGGGGAGGGCAGCCCCAGCATTTT. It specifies CASGFGQGGGQPQHF.

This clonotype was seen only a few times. CDR3 in amino acids: CASSLEAGGNTEAFF. CDR3 in DNA: TGTGCCAGCAGCTTAGAGGCAGGAGGGAACACTGAAGCTTTCTTT. The chain links TRBV7-2 to TRBJ1-1; no clear D gene. This CDR3 has 15 residues. V lost 1 base and J 1 base, leaving 10 bases between the germline ends. CDR1 and CDR2 (germline): SGHTA, FQGNSA.

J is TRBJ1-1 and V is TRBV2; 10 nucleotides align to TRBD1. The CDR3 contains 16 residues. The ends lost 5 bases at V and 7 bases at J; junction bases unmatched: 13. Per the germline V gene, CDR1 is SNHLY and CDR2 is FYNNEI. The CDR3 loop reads CASSSSPPDRGLEAFF. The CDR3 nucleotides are TGTGCCAGCAGTTCCAGCCCTCCTGACAGGGGGCTTGAAGCTTTCTTT.

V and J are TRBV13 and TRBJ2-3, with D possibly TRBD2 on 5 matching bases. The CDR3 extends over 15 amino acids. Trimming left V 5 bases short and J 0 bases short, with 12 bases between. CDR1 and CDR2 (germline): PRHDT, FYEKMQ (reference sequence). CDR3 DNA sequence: TGTGCCAGCAGCGCCCTACGAGGGAGCACAGATACGCAGTATTTT. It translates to CASSALRGSTDTQYF.

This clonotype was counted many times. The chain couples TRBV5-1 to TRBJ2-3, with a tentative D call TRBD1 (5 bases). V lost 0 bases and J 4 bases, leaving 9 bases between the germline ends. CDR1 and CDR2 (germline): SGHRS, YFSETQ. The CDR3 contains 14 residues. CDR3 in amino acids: CASSLAGFPDTQYF. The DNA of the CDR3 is TGCGCCAGCAGCTTGGCAGGGTTTCCAGATACGCAGTATTTT.

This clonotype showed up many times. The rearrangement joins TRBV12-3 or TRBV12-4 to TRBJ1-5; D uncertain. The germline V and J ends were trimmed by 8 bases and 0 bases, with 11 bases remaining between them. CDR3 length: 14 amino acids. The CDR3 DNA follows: TGTGCCAGCGGCCCGACGGGTAGCAATCAGCCCCAGCATTTT. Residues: CASGPTGSNQPQHF.